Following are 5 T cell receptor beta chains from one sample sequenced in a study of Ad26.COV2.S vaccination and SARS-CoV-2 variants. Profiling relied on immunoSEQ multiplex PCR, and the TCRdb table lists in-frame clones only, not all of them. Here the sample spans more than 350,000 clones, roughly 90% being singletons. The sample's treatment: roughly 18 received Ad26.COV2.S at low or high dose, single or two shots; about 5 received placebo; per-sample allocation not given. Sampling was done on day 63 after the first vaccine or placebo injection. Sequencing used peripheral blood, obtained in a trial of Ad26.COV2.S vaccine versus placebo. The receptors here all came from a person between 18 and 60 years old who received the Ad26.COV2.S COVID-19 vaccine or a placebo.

The CDR3 reads CSASEGLAGDVLQETQYF. The CDR3 bases are TGCAGTGCTAGTGAGGGACTAGCGGGGGATGTCCTCCAAGAGACCCAGTACTTC. This rearrangement joins TRBV20-1 to TRBJ2-5; 14 bases agree with TRBD2. After removal of 3 bases from V and 1 base from J, the junction contained 10 bases not matched to a gene. CDR1 DFQATT and CDR2 SNEGSKA come from the germline V gene (reference sequence). CDR3 size: 18 residues.

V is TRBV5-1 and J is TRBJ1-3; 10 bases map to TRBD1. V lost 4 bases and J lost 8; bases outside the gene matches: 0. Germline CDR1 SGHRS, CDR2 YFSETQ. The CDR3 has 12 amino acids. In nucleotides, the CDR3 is TGCGCCAGCAGCGGACAGGGGGACACCATATATTTT. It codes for CASSGQGDTIYF.

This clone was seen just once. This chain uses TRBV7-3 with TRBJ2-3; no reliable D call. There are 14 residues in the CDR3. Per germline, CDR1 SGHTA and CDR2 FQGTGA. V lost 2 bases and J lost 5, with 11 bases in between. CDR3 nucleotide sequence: TGTGCCAGCAGCTTAGGGCTAGTTGGAGATACGCAGTATTTT. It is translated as CASSLGLVGDTQYF.

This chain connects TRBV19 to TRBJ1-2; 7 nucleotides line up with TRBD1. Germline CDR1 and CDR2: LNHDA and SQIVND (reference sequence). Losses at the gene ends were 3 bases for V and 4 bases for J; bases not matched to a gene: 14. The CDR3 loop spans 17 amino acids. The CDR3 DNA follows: TGTGCCAGTAGTATTCCTCCGGGACAGTCTTCTTTCTATGGCTACACCTTC. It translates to CASSIPPGQSSFYGYTF.

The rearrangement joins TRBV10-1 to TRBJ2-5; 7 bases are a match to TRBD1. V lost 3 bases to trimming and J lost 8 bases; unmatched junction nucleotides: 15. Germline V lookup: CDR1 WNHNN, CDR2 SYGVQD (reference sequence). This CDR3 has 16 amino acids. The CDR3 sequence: CASSESRDSQISTQYF. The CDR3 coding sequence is TGCGCCAGCAGTGAAAGTAGGGACAGCCAAATCAGCACCCAGTACTTC.